One and the same sample provided the 24 T cell receptor beta chains below, sequenced in a study of Graves' ophthalmopathy and Graves' hyperthyroidism. Amplification from RNA transcripts yielded the TCR beta CDR3 regions. HTBI-primed RT-PCR formed the first round, and a multiplex PCR formed the second. TCRdb itself ran the multiplex PCR reads through MiXCR, one entry per CDR3 protein. The sample contains about 740,000 distinct CDR3 sequences, roughly two fifths of which appear only once. Material: peripheral blood. The receptors derive from an adult man with Graves' ophthalmopathy.

A few counts support this clonotype. The J gene is TRBJ2-7, the V gene TRBV19; possible D gene TRBD1, 6 bases. The CDR3 totals 13 residues. Trimming took off 5 bases at V and 6 bases at J, with 14 bases between the two ends. Germline V gene sequence: CDR1 LNHDA, CDR2 SQIVND (reference sequence). As DNA, the CDR3 is TGTGCCAGTAGTGTCCAGGGGTCTGGCGAGCAGTACTTC. Amino acid sequence: CASSVQGSGEQYF.

This rearrangement joins TRBV20-1 to TRBJ1-2; D is unclear. CDR1 and CDR2 (germline): DFQATT, SNEGSKA (reference sequence). The CDR3 runs 16 residues. The V end lost 3 bases, the J end lost 0 bases, and 17 bases lay between the germline ends. The CDR3 is CSARSYASSANYGYTF. The CDR3 region has the DNA TGCAGTGCTAGGTCGTACGCAAGTTCAGCTAACTATGGCTACACCTTC.

Points on this clonotype: The junction shows a germline mismatch at one end, possibly a read error. The J gene is TRBJ2-6, the V gene TRBV5-1; D unclear. Germline V lookup: CDR1 SGHRS, CDR2 YFSETQ. CDR3 length equals 14 residues. CDR3 amino acids: CASCLRSGANVLTF. The DNA for the CDR3 is TGCGCCAGCTGCTTACGTTCTGGGGCCAACGTCCTGACTTTC.

In its sample, this clonotype was seen a few times. The chain couples TRBV2 to TRBJ2-7; a possible D gene is TRBD1 (6 bases). This CDR3 contains 13 residues. V was cut by 6 bases and J by 5 bases, with 14 bases left in between. Per the germline V gene, CDR1 is SNHLY and CDR2 is FYNNEI. The CDR3 reads CASSNRVFNEQYF. The CDR3 coding sequence is TGTGCCAGCAGCAACAGGGTCTTCAACGAGCAGTACTTC.

The gene calls are TRBV7-9 and TRBJ2-5, with 9 bases matching TRBD2. The CDR3 runs 17 residues. Germline CDR1 and CDR2: SEHNR and FQNEAQ (reference sequence). With V trimmed by 5 bases and J by 3 bases, 13 bases remained unmatched. This chain's CDR3 is CASSDAGGELSEETQYF. The CDR3 DNA is TGTGCCAGCAGCGACGCGGGGGGGGAGTTATCGGAAGAGACCCAGTACTTC.

The gene calls are TRBV19 and TRBJ1-2, with 8 positions matching TRBD1. The germline V gene has CDR1 LNHDA and CDR2 SQIVND (reference sequence). The CDR3 sequence is 14 residues long. With 3 bases clipped from V and 12 bases from J, the junction kept 12 bases outside the gene matches. CDR3 loop: CASSIGTGALRHTF. The CDR3 nucleotides are TGTGCCAGTAGTATCGGGACAGGTGCCCTTCGCCACACCTTC.

Comment on this clonotype: A much larger clone lies a single base off, so this may be a read error. The chain recombines TRBV11-2 with TRBJ1-6; D perhaps matches TRBD1 (6 bases). CDR1 and CDR2 from the germline V gene are SGHAT and FQNNGV. This CDR3 region has 14 residues. CDR3 DNA: TGTGCCAACAGCCACAGGGCACGCGATTCACCCCTCCACTTT. Translated, it gives CANSHRARDSPLHF.

This clonotype was recorded a few times. This rearrangement joins TRBV12-3 or TRBV12-4 to TRBJ1-4; D unresolved. The CDR3 has 13 amino acids. The V and J ends lost 7 bases and 5 bases respectively, with 11 bases between them. The CDR3 DNA reads TGTGCCAGCAAAATGCCCGGGAATGAAAAACTGTTTTTT. Encoded protein: CASKMPGNEKLFF.

V and J are TRBV7-9 and TRBJ1-2; D unclear. CDR3 length: 18 residues. V was trimmed by 1 base and J by 0 bases, leaving 18 bases between them. Germline CDR1 is SEHNR and CDR2 is FQNEAQ (reference sequence). For the CDR3, the DNA is TGTGCCAGCAGCTTAGTCGTGGGCGTCGGGAAGACTAACTATGGCTACACCTTC. As protein: CASSLVVGVGKTNYGYTF.

This clonotype was observed a handful of times. The chain is built from TRBV7-9 and TRBJ1-4, with D uncertain. The V end lost 4 bases, the J end lost 0 bases, and 12 bases lay between the germline ends. Germline V CDR1 and CDR2: SEHNR, FQNEAQ (reference sequence). The CDR3 length is 16 residues. The CDR3 loop is CASSSTTGSTNEKLFF. The CDR3 nucleotides are TGTGCCAGCAGCTCTACCACGGGTTCAACTAATGAAAAACTGTTTTTT.

The CDR3 loop is CSVEGGKGDTQYF. As DNA, the CDR3 is TGCAGCGTTGAAGGTGGAAAGGGAGATACGCAGTATTTT. The chain links TRBV29-1 to TRBJ2-3; D is ambiguous. Trimming shortened V by 1 base and J by 5 bases, and 10 bases separated the two germline ends. The CDR3 runs 13 residues. The V gene's germline CDR1 is SQVTM and CDR2 ANQGSEA.

This clonotype was picked up many times. J is TRBJ1-2 and V is TRBV15; D gene ambiguous. The CDR3 has 13 amino acids. In germline, CDR1 is LNHNV, CDR2 YYDKDF (reference sequence). V shed 3 bases and J shed 4 bases, with 9 bases lying between them. The CDR3 DNA follows: TGTGCCACCAGCAGCCCGATCGGCTATGGCTACACCTTC. As protein: CATSSPIGYGYTF.

This clonotype has at least ten counts. This rearrangement joins TRBV11-2 to TRBJ2-5, with 8 bases matching TRBD1. V shed 3 bases and J 4 bases; nucleotides not matched to a gene: 7. Germline lookup yields CDR1 SGHAT and CDR2 FQNNGV. The CDR3 has 15 residues. In DNA, the CDR3 is TGTGCCAGCAGCTTGGGCTCGGGACAGGTAGAGACCCAGTACTTC. It specifies CASSLGSGQVETQYF.

The V gene is TRBV11-2, the J gene TRBJ1-3; D gene uncertain. Germline CDR1 and CDR2: SGHAT and FQNNGV. This CDR3 is built from 16 residues. Trimming left V 2 bases short and J 2 bases short, with 13 bases between. The CDR3 nucleotides are TGTGCCAGCAGCTTATTTTTGGAGGGTGCTGGAAACACCATATATTTT. This translates into CASSLFLEGAGNTIYF.

This clonotype was observed at least ten times. V gene TRBV19 combines with J gene TRBJ1-5; maybe TRBD1 (5 bases). The CDR3 spans 13 residues. Per germline, CDR1 LNHDA and CDR2 SQIVND (reference sequence). V was pared by 6 bases and J by 4 bases, with 10 bases between. Here the CDR3 reads CASSPPGNQPQHF. The DNA of the CDR3 is TGTGCCAGTAGCCCCCCAGGGAATCAGCCCCAGCATTTT.

This chain connects TRBV6-1 to TRBJ1-2, with a tentative D call TRBD1 (5 bases). V lost 2 bases and J 4 bases, leaving 11 bases between the germline ends. Per germline, CDR1 MNHNS and CDR2 SASEGT. This CDR3 contains 14 residues. The CDR3 sequence: CASSEKGPIYGYTF. The CDR3 DNA follows: TGTGCCAGCAGTGAAAAGGGACCGATCTATGGCTACACCTTC.

The chain couples TRBV25-1 to TRBJ2-2; D is undetermined. Trimming took 5 bases from V and 7 from J, leaving 11 bases between them. Germline V gives CDR1 MGHDK, CDR2 SYGVNS. This CDR3 is 13 amino acids long. The DNA for the CDR3 is TGTGCCAGCAGTCGTAGGGCGGTCGGGGAGCTGTTTTTT. It encodes CASSRRAVGELFF.

This clonotype was counted ten times or more. The chain is built from TRBV29-1 and TRBJ2-7; 7 bases map to TRBD2. This CDR3 is 12 amino acids long. V trimming: 4 bases; J trimming: 7 bases; junction bases outside the gene matches: 7. Germline CDR1 reads SQVTM; CDR2 reads ANQGSEA. The CDR3 loop reads CSVVPGAGEQYF. CDR3 DNA: TGCAGCGTTGTCCCTGGAGCGGGAGAGCAGTACTTC.

This clonotype came up many times. The chain combines TRBV25-1 with TRBJ1-4, with unresolved D. There are 14 residues in the CDR3. Trimming cost V 5 bases and J 8 bases, with 15 bases left between them. Per the germline V gene, CDR1 is MGHDK and CDR2 is SYGVNS. CDR3 nucleotides: TGTGCCAGCAGTTCCCAGGCGGGCGGAGAAAAACTGTTTTTT. As protein: CASSSQAGGEKLFF.

This sequence joins TRBV19 and TRBJ2-2, with D hard to call. The CDR3 runs to 15 residues. Germline V CDR1 and CDR2: LNHDA, SQIVND (reference sequence). V was shortened by 4 bases and J by 0 bases, with 9 bases between the two germline ends. The DNA for the CDR3 is TGTGCCAGTAGTAGATTAGGTTCGAACACCGGGGAGCTGTTTTTT. This gives the protein CASSRLGSNTGELFF.

This sequence joins TRBV29-1 and TRBJ1-1; the D is unclear. The CDR3 is made up of 11 amino acids. The V gene's germline CDR1 is SQVTM and CDR2 ANQGSEA. Trimming removed 6 bases at V and 4 bases at J, with 9 bases between. The CDR3 DNA reads as TGCAGCGTAGCTCGAGGCACTGAAGCTTTCTTT. The encoded protein is CSVARGTEAFF.

The rearrangement uses TRBV7-9 and TRBJ2-5, with TRBD2 matching over 12 bases. Trimming cost V 5 bases and J 4 bases; bases outside gene matches: 8. This CDR3 contains 16 residues. Germline assignment: CDR1 SEHNR and CDR2 FQNEAQ (reference sequence). CDR3 DNA: TGTGCCAGCAGCCCGCTAGCGGGAGGGCCTATAGAGACCCAGTACTTC. Residues: CASSPLAGGPIETQYF.

A note on this clonotype: This CDR3 is missing its conserved last phenylalanine or tryptophan, likely due to a read error. This chain links TRBV25-1 with TRBJ1-2; TRBD1 agrees at 9 bases. V was pared by 5 bases and J by 6 bases, with 10 bases of the junction left unmatched. The germline V gene encodes CDR1 MGHDK and CDR2 SYGVNS. This CDR3 has 15 amino acids. The CDR3 region is CASSLADRGIDGYTL. CDR3 in DNA: TGTGCCAGCAGTTTAGCCGACAGGGGGATCGATGGCTACACCCTC.

The gene calls are TRBV10-3 and TRBJ1-1; maybe TRBD1 (5 bases). There are 15 residues in the CDR3. V was clipped by 10 bases and J by 3 bases, with 21 bases between them. The germline V gene has CDR1 ENHRY and CDR2 SYGVKD. The CDR3 reads CASRPPPQGHTEAFF. The CDR3 DNA is TGTGCCAGCAGGCCTCCCCCGCAGGGACACACTGAAGCTTTCTTT.